One sample yielded the 8 T cell receptor beta chains listed below, sequenced in a study of shared clonotypes between healthy human individuals. Repertoires were generated with immunoSEQ multiplex PCR, while TCRdb's copy carries only in-frame clones and drops some. This repertoire shows millions of clones, 90% to 95% found once; its top ten account for approximately 1.7%. Naive CD8 populations comprised CD45RO-negative cells positively selected for CCR7, excluding terminally differentiated effector memory CD45RA+ cells. Sequenced input: naive CD8+ T cells from PBMCs. The receptor set was obtained from a man aged 18 to 29 in good health. Some clones in this sample may be carry-over from other donors' samples.

As regards this clone: This same CDR3 is encoded by further DNA sequences in the sample. V and J are TRBV28 and TRBJ2-7; D may be TRBD2 (6 bases). Trimming took 6 bases from V and 0 from J, leaving 12 bases between them. This CDR3 is 14 amino acids long. Germline lookup yields CDR1 MDHEN and CDR2 SYDVKM. Here the CDR3 reads CASRLTGSSYEQYF. For the CDR3, the DNA is TGTGCCAGCAGGTTAACCGGGAGCTCCTACGAGCAGTACTTC.

CDR3 sequence reads: CASSSLRILEGAYEQYF. As DNA, the CDR3 is TGTGCCAGCAGTTCTCTCAGGATTCTCGAGGGCGCCTACGAGCAGTACTTC. The chain uses TRBV27 and TRBJ2-7; TRBD2 is a possible D gene (5 bases). The CDR3 runs 17 residues. V lost 4 bases and J lost 2, with 21 bases in between. The germline gives CDR1 MNHEY, CDR2 SMNVEV (reference sequence).

The table lists this clone with a count of one. This chain joins TRBV5-1 and TRBJ1-1; 8 nucleotides line up with TRBD1. The CDR3 contains 15 residues. After removal of 0 bases from V and 4 bases from J, the junction contained 5 bases not matched to a gene. The germline V gene has CDR1 SGHRS and CDR2 YFSETQ. CDR3 nucleotide sequence: TGCGCCAGCAGCTTGGAGACAGGGGCATTCACTGAAGCTTTCTTT. Its protein is CASSLETGAFTEAFF.

This clone has only one observation. The chain joins TRBV9 to TRBJ2-1; TRBD1 or TRBD2 may be the D gene (5 bases each). This CDR3 has 14 residues. Germline V lookup: CDR1 SGDLS, CDR2 YYNGEE. Trimming left V 0 bases short and J 7 bases short, with 11 bases between. The CDR3 sequence is CASSVDEGRNEQFF. The CDR3 DNA follows: TGTGCCAGCAGCGTAGACGAGGGGCGGAATGAGCAGTTCTTC. The full variable domain, with the rest looked up from reference TRBV9 and TRBJ2-1, is DSGVTQTPKHLITATGQRVTLRCSPRSGDLSVYWYQQSLDQGLQFLIQYYNGEERAKGNILERFSAQQFPDLHSELNLSSLELGDSALYFCASSVDEGRNEQFFGPGTRLTVL.

This clone turned up a few times. The chain is built from TRBV7-9 and TRBJ2-1, with D hard to call. The CDR3 runs 15 residues. The germline CDR1 and CDR2 sequences are SEHNR and FQNEAQ (reference sequence). V was clipped by 4 bases and J by 2 bases, with 12 bases between them. The CDR3 DNA sequence: TGTGCCAGCAGCTCCCTTCTACTCACCTACAATGAGCAGTTCTTC. It encodes CASSSLLLTYNEQFF. The full variable domain, with the rest looked up from reference TRBV7-9 and TRBJ2-1, is DTGVSQNPRHKITKRGQNVTFRCDPISEHNRLYWYRQTLGQGPEFLTYFQNEAQLEKSRLLSDRFSAERPKGSFSTLEIQRTEQGDSAMYLCASSSLLLTYNEQFFGPGTRLTVL.

The J gene is TRBJ1-1, the V gene TRBV6-5, with TRBD1 matching over 9 bases. Germline V gene lookup returns CDR1 MNHEY and CDR2 SVGAGI. The CDR3 is made up of 12 amino acids. V was pared by 11 bases and J by 5 bases, with 6 bases of the junction left unmatched. The CDR3 loop reads CAAGTGQTEAFF. CDR3 nucleotide sequence: TGTGCCGCCGGGACAGGGCAGACTGAAGCTTTCTTT.

J is TRBJ2-7 and V is TRBV7-9; no clear D. Germline CDR1 and CDR2: SEHNR and FQNEAQ (reference sequence). V was shortened by 6 bases and J by 7 bases, with 13 bases between the two germline ends. This CDR3 comprises 12 residues. DNA for the CDR3: TGTGCCAGCAGATTGAGTGGATGGGAGCAGTACTTC. This sequence encodes CASRLSGWEQYF.

This clone was counted once. V gene TRBV5-1 combines with J gene TRBJ2-4; 9 bases are a match to TRBD1. Germline CDR1 reads SGHRS; CDR2 reads YFSETQ. V was clipped by 4 bases and J by 0 bases; unmatched bases: 11. The length of the CDR3 is 18 residues. Written as DNA, the CDR3 is TGCGCCAGCAGCCATGATACCGGGACAGGGCTAGCCAAAAACATTCAGTACTTC. Protein sequence: CASSHDTGTGLAKNIQYF.